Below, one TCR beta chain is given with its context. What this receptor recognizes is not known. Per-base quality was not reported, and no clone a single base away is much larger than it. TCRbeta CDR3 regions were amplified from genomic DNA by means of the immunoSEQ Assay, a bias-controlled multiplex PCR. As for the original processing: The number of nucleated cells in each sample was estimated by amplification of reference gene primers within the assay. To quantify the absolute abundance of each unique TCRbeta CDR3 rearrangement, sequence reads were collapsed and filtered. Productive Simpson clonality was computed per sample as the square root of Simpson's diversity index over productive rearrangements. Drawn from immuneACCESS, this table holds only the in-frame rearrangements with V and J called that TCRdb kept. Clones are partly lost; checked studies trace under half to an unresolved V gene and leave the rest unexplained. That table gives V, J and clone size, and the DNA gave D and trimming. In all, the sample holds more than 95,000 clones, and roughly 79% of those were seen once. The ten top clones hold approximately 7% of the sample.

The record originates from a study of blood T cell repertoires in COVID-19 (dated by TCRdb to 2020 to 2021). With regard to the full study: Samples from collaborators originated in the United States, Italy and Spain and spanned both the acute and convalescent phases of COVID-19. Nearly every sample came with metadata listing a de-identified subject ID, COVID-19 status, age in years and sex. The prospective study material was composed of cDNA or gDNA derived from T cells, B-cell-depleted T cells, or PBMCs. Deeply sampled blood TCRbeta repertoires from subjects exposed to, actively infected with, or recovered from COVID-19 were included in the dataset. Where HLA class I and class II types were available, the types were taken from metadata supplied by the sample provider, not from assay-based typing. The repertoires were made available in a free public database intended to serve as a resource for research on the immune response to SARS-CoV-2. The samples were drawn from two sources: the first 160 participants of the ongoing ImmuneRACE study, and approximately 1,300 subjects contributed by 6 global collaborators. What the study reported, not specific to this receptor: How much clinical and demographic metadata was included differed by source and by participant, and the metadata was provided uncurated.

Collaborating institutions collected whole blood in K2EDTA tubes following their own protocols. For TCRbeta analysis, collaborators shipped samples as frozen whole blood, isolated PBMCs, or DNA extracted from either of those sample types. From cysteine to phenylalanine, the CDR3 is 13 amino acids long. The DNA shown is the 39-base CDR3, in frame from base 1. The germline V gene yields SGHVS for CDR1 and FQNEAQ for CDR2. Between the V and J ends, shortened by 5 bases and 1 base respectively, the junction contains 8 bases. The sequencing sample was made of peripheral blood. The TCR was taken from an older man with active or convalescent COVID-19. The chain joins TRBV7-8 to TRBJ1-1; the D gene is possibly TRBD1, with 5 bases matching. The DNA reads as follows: TGTGCCAGCAGCCAACAGGCGAACACTGAAGCTTTCTTT. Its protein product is CASSQQANTEAFF. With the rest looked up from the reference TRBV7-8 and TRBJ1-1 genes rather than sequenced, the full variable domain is GAGVSQSPRYKVAKRGQDVALRCDPISGHVSLFWYQQALGQGPEFLTYFQNEAQLDKSGLPSDRFFAERPEGSVSTLKIQRTQQEDSAVYLCASSQQANTEAFFGQGTRLTVV.